Ten or more counts support the clone carrying this TCR beta chain. Its target is not known. This record comes from a study of human T cells and chemical hapten exposure. Study-wide results and limits: After DPC sensitization, TCRs above 1 in 1000 frequency showed no change.

Germline CDR1 and CDR2: KGHDR and SFDVKD. V was shortened by 4 bases and J by 11 bases, with 16 bases between the two germline ends. The CDR3 consists of 14 residues. MiXCR, applied by TCRdb to the RACE reads, yields one record per CDR3 protein. The sample holds 89,000 or so distinct CDR3 sequences, about 8% seen once. The sample's time point: pre-sensitization, week 0. Treatment of the sample: therapeutic diphenylcyclopropenone sensitization with weekly scalp DPC. The receptor was derived from a man in his forties or fifties with alopecia areata. Some clones in this sample may be carry-over from other donors' samples. Material: whole blood, obtained in connection with sensitization to the hapten diphenylcyclopropenone (DPC). This chain connects TRBV24-1 to TRBJ1-4; D is ambiguous. This chain's CDR3 is CATSDPMEGGKLFF. As DNA, the CDR3 is TGTGCCACCAGTGACCCGATGGAGGGCGGGAAACTGTTTTTT.